This T cell receptor beta chain was retrieved from a study of cytomegalovirus exposure and HLA in healthy donors. Looking at the study overall: Unique TCRs numbering roughly 80 million, obtained from HLA-typed donors, made up an early data release.

Germline CDR1 is LNHDA and CDR2 is SQIVND (reference sequence). This CDR3 is 16 amino acids long. V lost 3 bases, J lost 2 bases, and 14 bases lay in between. The PCR made use of 60 Vbeta and 13 Jbeta primers. Repertoires were generated with immunoSEQ multiplex PCR, while TCRdb's copy carries only in-frame clones and drops some. The sample contains around 140,000 clones, roughly three quarters of which appear only once. Overall study findings and caveats: The study recorded more than 150 TCR beta chains that were cytomegalovirus-associated. The authors later found HLA-associated TCR beta chains more clonally expanded than equally common others.

With respect to this clone: The antigen remains undetermined.

Sequenced sample: PBMCs. The V gene is TRBV19, the J gene TRBJ1-5; tentatively, D is TRBD1 (5 bases). The sequence derives from a woman aged 40 to 55 in good health and CMV-seronegative. DNA for the CDR3: TGTGCCAGTAGTATTTTGGCAGGGAAGGGCAATCAGCCCCAGCATTTT. Translating gives CASSILAGKGNQPQHF.